This record covers a single TCR beta chain. This clone was counted a few times. This receptor's antigen is unknown. One base away there is no much larger clone; base qualities are not given. Sample time point, as interpreted from the label and publication: baseline before first vaccination. Samples from vaccinated people were obtained from the UK trials COV001 and COV002, which included a single-blind randomized controlled phase 2/3 trial of AZD1222 (ChAdOx1 nCoV-19) in healthy adults. Trial participant PBMC samples were collected at day 0 and day 28 after the second dose for TCRbeta chain sequencing. The CDR3 regions of human TCRbeta chains were analyzed by immunosequencing. The original methods were these. TCRs in the repertoires were compared against a reference library of SARS-CoV-2-specific TCRs that had been generated with the MIRA antigen-specificity platform. Breadth meant the fraction of unique TCRs that were SARS-CoV-2-associated, whereas depth meant the fraction of total T cells that were SARS-CoV-2-associated. Using the MIRA data, every spike-specific TCR was mapped to the spike region that the TCR reacted to and assigned to either a CD4 or a CD8 class. Log10-transformed breadth and depth values were compared by one-way ANOVA with Sidak's multiple comparisons tests. TCRdb obtained this table from immuneACCESS and retained in-frame rearrangements with V and J assigned. These tables miss some clones; where compared with another copy, unresolved V genes account for less than half of the shortfall, and the remainder is unexplained. V and J calls and clone size are as listed in that table; D and trimming were resolved from the DNA. The sample records roughly 150,000 clones, about 90% of which are singletons. 1.5% to 2% of the sample belongs to the ten largest clones.

The data derive from a study of T cell responses to AZD1222 COVID-19 vaccine (dated by TCRdb to the early 2020s). With respect to the entire study: AZD1222 recipients given second doses at about 4 weeks or at about 12 weeks were pooled, since spike-specific TCR depth and breadth were not found to differ between the two schedules. A total of just over 230 trial participants underwent TCR sequencing, of whom roughly 210 had received two doses of AZD1222 and some 26 had received two doses of the MenACWY control vaccine. Enrollment into the trials was organized by age into subgroups of 18-55, 56-69 and 70-plus years, and those subgroups contained 148, 28 and 57 TCR-sequenced participants, respectively. General study outcomes and caveats: In the small 56-69-year group, the increase in depth fell short of significance, most likely because of low power. After two AZD1222 doses, spike-specific TCR breadth and depth were significantly higher than at day 0 and than in MenACWY recipients. Because no day 14 peak-response samples were available, the repertoires could be characterized only after the peak T cell response. Reportedly, almost half of the unique spike-specific TCRs recognized epitopes lying outside the regions that are mutated in the B.1.351 and B.1.1.7 variants. Conclusions about previously exposed vaccinees are limited because only five to seven AZD1222 recipients were SARS-CoV-2 seropositive at baseline. The vaccine-associated CD4 TCRs covered the entire spike protein, and the dominant responses fell in regions 160-218 and 743-854. Most participants were white British and females outnumbered males, and the authors suggested that clonal diversity may have been underestimated.

This clonotype was obtained from an adult in good health. Sequenced material: peripheral blood, taken on day 0 of AZD1222 vaccination.

The bases read TGTGCCAGCAGCTTATATGCAGGGACAAACACTGAAGCTTTCTTT. This yields the protein CASSLYAGTNTEAFF. This receptor chain uses TRBV7-2 and TRBJ1-1; TRBD1 is a possible D gene, resting on 6 matching bases. Cut back by 2 bases and 2 bases, the V and J ends lie 12 bases apart. Via the germline V gene, CDR1 is SGHTA and CDR2 FQGNSA. From its cysteine to its phenylalanine, the CDR3 spans 15 amino acids. CDR3 DNA only is kept here, 45 bases in frame from base 1.